A single sample is the source of the 18 T cell receptor beta chains below, sequenced in a study of tumor and adjacent non-tumor tissue in lung cancer. The library came from three nested PCR rounds adapted from ARM-PCR protocols. TCRdb processed the multiplex PCR reads anew with MiXCR; each CDR3 protein has one entry. The sample lists 95,000 to 150,000 distinct CDR3 sequences, roughly 64% occurring once. The template was RNA from unsorted bulk tissue. The sequencing sample was made of lung tumor tissue. All receptors come from a man aged 30-40 years with non-small cell lung cancer.

On this clonotype: Given a much more abundant clone one base away, this may be a read error. This chain connects TRBV6-5 to TRBJ1-1; D unresolved. Looked up from germline, CDR1 is MNHEY and CDR2 is SVGAGI. The CDR3 is made up of 13 amino acids. CDR3 in DNA: TGTGCCAGCAGTTTCGACCCCCTATCTGATGCTTTCTTT. Residues: CASSFDPLSDAFF.

The chain couples TRBV6-2 or TRBV6-3 to TRBJ1-5; 8 positions agree with TRBD1. CDR3 size: 17 residues. From germline, CDR1 is MNHEY and CDR2 SVGEGT. Unmatched junction bases numbered 13, after V lost 7 bases and J lost 2 bases. CDR3 residues: CASTDRGLGIGNQPQHF. DNA of the CDR3: TGTGCCAGCACCGACAGGGGATTAGGCATAGGCAATCAGCCCCAGCATTTT.

The chain links TRBV20-1 to TRBJ2-2; TRBD2 aligns across 12 bases. CDR3 length: 14 amino acids. V was pared by 7 bases and J by 3 bases, with 3 bases of the junction left unmatched. CDR1 and CDR2 from the germline V gene are DFQATT and SNEGSKA (reference sequence). The CDR3 nucleotides are TGCAGTGTTAGGACTAGCGGGGACACCGGGGAGCTGTTTTTT. It specifies CSVRTSGDTGELFF.

Many counts were recorded for this clonotype. This chain links TRBV13 with TRBJ2-2; 7 positions match TRBD2. This CDR3 has 15 residues. The V gene end was trimmed by 5 bases and the J gene end by 8 bases; junction bases not matched to a gene: 11. Looked up from germline, CDR1 is PRHDT and CDR2 is FYEKMQ (reference sequence). The CDR3 bases are TGTGCCAGCAGCGTCCAGCGGGGCCGGAGAGGGGAGCTGTTTTTT. Translation gives CASSVQRGRRGELFF.

This chain joins TRBV20-1 and TRBJ1-1; 12 bases map to TRBD1. Germline V gene data show CDR1 as DFQATT and CDR2 as SNEGSKA (reference sequence). Trimming removed 2 bases from V and 7 bases from J; junction bases left unmatched: 11. The CDR3 covers 16 residues. The CDR3, as DNA: TGCAGTGCTAGATCCCGGGACAGGGGGCCTTACAGTGAAGCTTTCTTT. It encodes CSARSRDRGPYSEAFF.

About this clonotype: The junction departs from germline at one end; a sequencing error may be responsible. The rearrangement links TRBV11-2 to TRBJ2-7, with no clear D. The CDR3 runs 10 residues. CDR1 is SGHAT, CDR2 FQNNGV, per germline. The CDR3 region is CVSPAYEQYF. The CDR3 nucleotides are TGTGTCAGCCCTGCCTACGAGCAGTATTTC.

This clonotype occurred many times. This rearrangement joins TRBV29-1 to TRBJ2-4; 9 nucleotides match TRBD2. Per the germline V gene, CDR1 is SQVTM and CDR2 is ANQGSEA. This CDR3 spans 14 amino acids. J gave up 6 bases and V 7 bases, and 10 bases lay outside the gene matches. The CDR3 nucleotides are TGCAGCGCCAGGGCGGGAGGGCCCGGAAACATTCAGTACTTC. Its translation: CSARAGGPGNIQYF.

As concerns this clonotype: A junction end diverges from the germline sequence, so it may reflect a read error. This rearrangement joins TRBV11-3 to TRBJ1-4; 9 nucleotides agree with TRBD1. The CDR3 consists of 14 residues. The V gene's germline CDR1 is SGHNT and CDR2 YENEEA. In DNA, the CDR3 is TGTGCCAGCAGCTCCCGACAGGGGGGTGAAAGACTGTATTTT. This codes for CASSSRQGGERLYF.

V usage is TRBV11-2 and J usage is TRBJ2-1; 10 bases agree with TRBD2. The CDR3 has 15 amino acids. V trimming: 5 bases; J trimming: 7 bases; junction bases outside the gene matches: 8. Per the germline V gene, CDR1 is SGHAT and CDR2 is FQNNGV. The CDR3 region has the DNA TGTGCCAGCAGCCCAGATACTAGCGGGATGAATGAGCAGTTCTTC. This translates into CASSPDTSGMNEQFF.

A word on this clonotype: This likely comes from a read error, as the CDR3 has no conserved phenylalanine or tryptophan at its end. The chain couples TRBV11-3 to TRBJ1-1; tentative D call: TRBD1 (5 bases). The germline V and J ends were trimmed by 0 bases and 10 bases, with 12 bases remaining between them. Germline V CDR1 and CDR2: SGHNT, YENEEA. The CDR3 covers 13 residues. CDR3 loop: CASSLDGDGGAFL. The DNA of the CDR3 is TGTGCCAGCAGCTTAGACGGGGACGGTGGAGCTTTCCTT.

The rearrangement uses TRBV20-1 and TRBJ2-7, with D perhaps matching TRBD2 (5 bases). Trimming stripped 2 bases from V and 0 bases from J, with 8 bases between. CDR1 and CDR2 from the germline V gene are DFQATT and SNEGSKA (reference sequence). This CDR3 region has 13 residues. In DNA, the CDR3 is TGCAGTGCTAGATCGGGGAGCTCCTACGAGCAGTACTTC. It translates to CSARSGSSYEQYF.

On this clonotype: One junction end does not reproduce the germline sequence, and a read error may be involved. The chain has TRBV11-1 and TRBJ2-7; D gene unclear. This CDR3 has 11 residues. Germline V lookup: CDR1 SGHAT, CDR2 FQDESV (reference sequence). The CDR3 is CANSSGREQYF. The CDR3 DNA follows: TGTGCCAACAGCTCGGGCCGTGAGCAGTACTTC.

The V gene is TRBV29-1, the J gene TRBJ1-3; D call uncertain. The germline V gene encodes CDR1 SQVTM and CDR2 ANQGSEA. The CDR3 length is 13 residues. Trimming removed 4 bases at V and 0 bases at J, with 7 bases between. The DNA for the CDR3 is TGCAGCGTTGCTAGAAACTCTGGAAACACCATATATTTT. It is translated as CSVARNSGNTIYF.

A word on this clonotype: Because the CDR3 is missing its conserved closing phenylalanine or tryptophan, this is likely a read error. The chain links TRBV5-4 to TRBJ2-2; D perhaps matches TRBD1 (6 bases). CDR3 length equals 15 residues. CDR1 is SGHNT, CDR2 YYREEE, per germline (reference sequence). The ends were cut back, 4 bases at V and 4 bases at J, with 14 bases in the middle. In nucleotides, the CDR3 is TGTGCCAGCAGCCCACAGGGAGCAGGCACCGGGGAGCTGTTTTGT. Translation gives CASSPQGAGTGELFC.

The chain combines TRBV6-1 with TRBJ2-1; perhaps TRBD2 as D (5 bases). Germline assignment: CDR1 MNHNS and CDR2 SASEGT. The CDR3 runs 15 residues. The V and J ends lost 4 bases and 10 bases respectively, with 20 bases between them. In nucleotides, the CDR3 is TGTGCCAGCAGTGTTATTTTGGGAGACGCTCGCGAGCAGTTCTTC. As protein: CASSVILGDAREQFF.

A single count supports this clonotype. This chain uses TRBV20-1 with TRBJ2-5; a possible D gene is TRBD1 (5 bases). The CDR3 has 16 residues. Germline CDR1 is DFQATT and CDR2 is SNEGSKA (reference sequence). The V gene lost 0 bases and the J gene lost 3 bases, with 17 bases spanning the gap. CDR3 sequence reads: CSARESLWQGKETQYF. CDR3 nucleotide sequence: TGCAGTGCTAGAGAGAGTCTGTGGCAGGGAAAAGAGACCCAGTACTTC.

This clonotype was counted ten times or more. The V call is TRBV29-1, the J call TRBJ2-3; the D call may be TRBD1 or TRBD2 (5 bases each). Trimming cost V 5 bases and J 2 bases, with 11 bases left between them. Germline V lookup: CDR1 SQVTM, CDR2 ANQGSEA. CDR3 size: 13 residues. CDR3 sequence reads: CSVYGGITDTQYF. The CDR3 DNA is TGCAGCGTTTATGGGGGAATCACAGATACGCAGTATTTT.

This clonotype was seen repeatedly, ten times or more. The chain recombines TRBV11-2 with TRBJ2-3, with a weak D call TRBD2 (7 bases). The V gene lost 5 bases and the J gene lost 3 bases, with 21 bases spanning the gap. The CDR3 is 17 amino acids. CDR1 is SGHAT, CDR2 FQNNGV, per germline. The CDR3 region is CASSQPYGGGLTDTQYF. DNA for the CDR3: TGTGCCAGCAGCCAGCCCTACGGCGGGGGCCTGACAGATACGCAGTATTTT.